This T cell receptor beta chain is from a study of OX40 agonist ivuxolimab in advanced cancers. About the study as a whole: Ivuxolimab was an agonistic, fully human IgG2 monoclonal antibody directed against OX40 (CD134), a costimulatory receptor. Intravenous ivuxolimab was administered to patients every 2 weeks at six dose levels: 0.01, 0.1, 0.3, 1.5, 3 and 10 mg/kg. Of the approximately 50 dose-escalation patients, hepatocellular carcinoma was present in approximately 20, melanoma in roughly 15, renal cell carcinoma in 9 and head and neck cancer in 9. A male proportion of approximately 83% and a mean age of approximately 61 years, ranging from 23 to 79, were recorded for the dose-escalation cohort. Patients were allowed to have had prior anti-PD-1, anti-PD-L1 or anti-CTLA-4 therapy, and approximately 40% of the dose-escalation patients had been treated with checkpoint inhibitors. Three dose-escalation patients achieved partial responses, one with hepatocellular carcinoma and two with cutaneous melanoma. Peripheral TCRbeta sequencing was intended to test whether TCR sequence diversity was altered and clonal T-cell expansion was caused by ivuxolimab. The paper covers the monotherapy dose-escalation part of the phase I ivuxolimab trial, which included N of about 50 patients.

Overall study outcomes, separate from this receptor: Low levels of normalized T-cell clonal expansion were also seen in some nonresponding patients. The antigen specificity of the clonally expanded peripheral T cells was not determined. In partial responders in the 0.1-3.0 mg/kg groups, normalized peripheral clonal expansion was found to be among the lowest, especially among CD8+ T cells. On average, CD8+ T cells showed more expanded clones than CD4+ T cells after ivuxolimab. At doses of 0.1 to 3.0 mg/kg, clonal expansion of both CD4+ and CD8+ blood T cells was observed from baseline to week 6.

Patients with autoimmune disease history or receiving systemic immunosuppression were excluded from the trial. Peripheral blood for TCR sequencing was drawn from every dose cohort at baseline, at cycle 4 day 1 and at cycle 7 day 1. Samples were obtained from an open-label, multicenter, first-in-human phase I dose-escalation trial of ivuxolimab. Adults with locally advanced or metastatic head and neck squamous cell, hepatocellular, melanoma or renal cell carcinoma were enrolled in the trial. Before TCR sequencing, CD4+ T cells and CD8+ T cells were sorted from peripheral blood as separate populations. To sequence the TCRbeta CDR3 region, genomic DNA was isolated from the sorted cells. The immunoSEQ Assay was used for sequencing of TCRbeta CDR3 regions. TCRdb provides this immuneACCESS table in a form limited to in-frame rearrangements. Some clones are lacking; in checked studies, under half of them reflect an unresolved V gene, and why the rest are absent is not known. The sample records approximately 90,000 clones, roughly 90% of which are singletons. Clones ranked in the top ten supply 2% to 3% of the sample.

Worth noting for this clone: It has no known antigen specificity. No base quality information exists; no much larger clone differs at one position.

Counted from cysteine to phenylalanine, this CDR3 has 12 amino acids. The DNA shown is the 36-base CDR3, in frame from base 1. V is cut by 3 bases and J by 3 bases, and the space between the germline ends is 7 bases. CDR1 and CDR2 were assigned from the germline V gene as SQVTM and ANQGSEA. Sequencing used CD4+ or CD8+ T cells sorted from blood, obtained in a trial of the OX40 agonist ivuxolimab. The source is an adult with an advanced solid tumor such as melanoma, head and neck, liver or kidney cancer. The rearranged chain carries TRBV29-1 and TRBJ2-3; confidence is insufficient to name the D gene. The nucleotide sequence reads TGCAGCGTTGACGGCTGGACAGATACGCAGTATTTT. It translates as CSVDGWTDTQYF.